A single sample is the source of the 5 T cell receptor beta chains below, sequenced in a study of blood T cell repertoires in COVID-19. Assay: immunoSEQ multiplex PCR; the TCRdb copy retains only in-frame clones and omits some. The data contain 320,000 or so clones, 88% of them singletons. Material: PBMCs or T cells enriched from blood (not recorded which). These receptors came from a man between 25 and 39 years old who had recovered from COVID-19.

This chain uses TRBV7-3 with TRBJ2-3; 11 bases fit TRBD2. Per germline, CDR1 SGHTA and CDR2 FQGTGA. The CDR3 is 18 residues long. Trimming cost V 0 bases and J 4 bases; bases outside gene matches: 9. The DNA for the CDR3 is TGTGCCAGCAGCTTAACGAAGTCCGGGACTAGCGGTTCAGATACGCAGTATTTT. Protein: CASSLTKSGTSGSDTQYF. The whole variable domain, remainder taken from reference TRBV7-3 and TRBJ2-3, is GAGVSQTPSNKVTEKGKYVELRCDPISGHTALYWYRQSLGQGPEFLIYFQGTGAADDSGLPNDRFFAVRPEGSVSTLKIQRTERGDSAVYLCASSLTKSGTSGSDTQYFGPGTRLTVL.

V usage is TRBV6-5 and J usage is TRBJ1-2; a possible D gene is TRBD1 (6 bases). Germline V gene sequence: CDR1 MNHEY, CDR2 SVGAGI. The CDR3 has 13 amino acids. V lost 6 bases to trimming and J lost 4 bases, with 12 bases between them. CDR3 in DNA: TGTGCCAGCAGGAGGGGGGGGAGCTATGGCTACACCTTC. Translating gives CASRRGGSYGYTF.

J is TRBJ1-1 and V is TRBV5-1; 7 nucleotides agree with TRBD1. V dropped 0 bases and J dropped 4; count of bases not matched to a gene: 12. Looked up from germline, CDR1 is SGHRS and CDR2 is YFSETQ. The CDR3 contains 17 residues. CDR3 residues: CASSLAMQGGYSTEAFF. In DNA, the CDR3 is TGCGCCAGCAGCTTGGCCATGCAGGGGGGATATAGCACTGAAGCTTTCTTT.

The chain employs TRBV5-4 and TRBJ1-1; D possibly corresponds to TRBD1 (6 bases). The CDR3 length is 13 residues. Trimming took off 3 bases at V and 1 base at J, with 7 bases between the two ends. Looked up from germline, CDR1 is SGHNT and CDR2 is YYREEE (reference sequence). Written as DNA, the CDR3 is TGTGCCAGCAGCTGGACAGAGAACACTGAAGCTTTCTTT. Translating gives CASSWTENTEAFF.

The chain combines TRBV11-2 with TRBJ1-6, with TRBD1 matching 8 bases. This CDR3 is built from 14 residues. The germline V gene has CDR1 SGHAT and CDR2 FQNNGV. The V gene end was trimmed by 5 bases and the J gene end by 7 bases; junction bases not matched to a gene: 4. The CDR3 nucleotides are TGTGCCAGCAGCACTGACAGGGGAAATTCACCCCTCCACTTT. Translation gives CASSTDRGNSPLHF. Drawing the rest from reference TRBV11-2 and TRBJ1-6, the complete variable domain is EAGVAQSPRYKIIEKRQSVAFWCNPISGHATLYWYQQILGQGPKLLIQFQNNGVVDDSQLPKDRFSAERLKGVDSTLKIQPAKLEDSAVYLCASSTDRGNSPLHFGNGTRLTVT.